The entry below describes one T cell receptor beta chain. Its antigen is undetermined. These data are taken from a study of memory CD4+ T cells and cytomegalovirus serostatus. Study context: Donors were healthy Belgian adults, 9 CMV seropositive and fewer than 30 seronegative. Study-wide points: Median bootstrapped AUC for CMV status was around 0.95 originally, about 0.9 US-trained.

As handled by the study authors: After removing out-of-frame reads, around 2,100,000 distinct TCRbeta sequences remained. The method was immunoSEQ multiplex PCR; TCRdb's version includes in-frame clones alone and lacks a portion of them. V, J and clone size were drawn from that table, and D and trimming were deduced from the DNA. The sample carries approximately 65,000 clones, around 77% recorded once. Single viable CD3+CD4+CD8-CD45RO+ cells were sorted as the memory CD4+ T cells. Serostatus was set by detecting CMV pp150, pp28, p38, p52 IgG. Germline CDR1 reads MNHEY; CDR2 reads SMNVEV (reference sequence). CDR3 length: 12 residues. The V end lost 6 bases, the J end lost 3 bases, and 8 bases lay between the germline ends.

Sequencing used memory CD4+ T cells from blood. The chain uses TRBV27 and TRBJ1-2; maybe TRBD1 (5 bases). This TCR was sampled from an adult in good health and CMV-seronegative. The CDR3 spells CASRGLDYGYTF. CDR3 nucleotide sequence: TGTGCCAGCAGGGGACTCGACTATGGCTACACCTTC.